Listed below are T cell receptor beta chains from one sample, sequenced in a study of CD8 T cells in ankylosing spondylitis. TCRdb independently ran MiXCR on the 5' RACE reads; one entry per CDR3 protein. Of 200,000 to 300,000 distinct CDR3 sequences in the sample, under 30% were seen once. The sequencing sample was made of blood, either unsorted or a sorted T cell fraction (not recorded which). The receptors were sampled from a male donor with ankylosing spondylitis or in good health (not recorded which). Both conserved end residues are part of each CDR3. A D gene is named only where the DNA matches it firmly. Clone size appears in some rows only: once, few, many, or a class for an expanded clone.

abundance,v_gene,j_gene,d_gene,CDR3nt,CDR3aa
many,TRBV29-1,TRBJ1-2,.,TGCAGCGTCAGTCCCCTTAACTATGGCTACACCTTC,CSVSPLNYGYTF
many,TRBV3-1,TRBJ2-3,.,TGTGCCAGCAGCCAAGACGGCCAGGAATACGATACGCAGTATTTT,CASSQDGQEYDTQYF
.,TRBV7-2,TRBJ1-5,.,TGTGCCAGCAGCTTACTTCCTACTAGCAATCAGCCCCAGCATTTT,CASSLLPTSNQPQHF
few,TRBV20-1,TRBJ2-5,TRBD1,TGCAGTGCTAGTGGGGCAACAGGGGGTCACCAAGAGACCCAGTACTTC,CSASGATGGHQETQYF
few,TRBV20-1,TRBJ2-2,.,TGCAGTGCTCCCGAGGGATCGGACACCGGGGAGCTGTTTTTT,CSAPEGSDTGELFF
.,TRBV11-3,TRBJ2-2,TRBD1,TGTGCCAGCAGCCAAGCAGGGGGATTCACCGGGGAGCTGTTTTTT,CASSQAGGFTGELFF
.,TRBV7-9,TRBJ2-1,TRBD1,TGTGCCAGCAGCTTCAGACAGGGGGTGGACAATGAGCAGTTCTTC,CASSFRQGVDNEQFF
many,TRBV20-1,TRBJ2-3,TRBD2,TGCAGTGCTAGAGACACTAGCGGGGGGGCGGGAGATACGCAGTATTTT,CSARDTSGGAGDTQYF
many,TRBV3-1,TRBJ2-3,.,TGTGCCAGCAGCCAAGTTGGGGACGGCACAGATACGCAGTATTTT,CASSQVGDGTDTQYF
.,TRBV3-1,TRBJ2-7,TRBD1,TGTGCCAGCAGCCAAGATGGGACAGCAGCCTACGAGCAGTACTTC,CASSQDGTAAYEQYF
.,TRBV29-1,TRBJ1-1,.,TGCAGCGTTGAAGCCCGGATTGAAGCTTTCTTT,CSVEARIEAFF
many,TRBV6-1,TRBJ1-5,TRBD1,TGTGCCAGCAGTAGTCAGGGACAGGGTGGGATTCAGCCCCAGCATTTT,CASSSQGQGGIQPQHF
few,TRBV29-1,TRBJ1-1,.,TGCAGCGTCCCCGTGATGGGACTGAACACTGAAGCTTTCTTT,CSVPVMGLNTEAFF
.,TRBV6-5,TRBJ1-1,TRBD1,TGTGCCAGCAGTTACTCGCGTACAGGGGGCACTGAAGCTTTCTTT,CASSYSRTGGTEAFF
many,TRBV20-1,TRBJ2-1,.,TGCAGTGCCCGGAGACCCGGGAATGAGCAGTTCTTC,CSARRPGNEQFF
.,TRBV11-2,TRBJ2-5,.,TGTGCCAGCAGCTTAGATCCCACCAGGGAAGAGACCCAGTACTTC,CASSLDPTREETQYF
.,TRBV25-1,TRBJ2-3,.,TGTGCCAGCAGTGAATATACAGGATTCACAGATACGCAGTATTTT,CASSEYTGFTDTQYF
many,TRBV29-1,TRBJ2-1,TRBD2,TGCAGCGTTCGGACTAGCGGTCCCAATGAGCAGTTCTTC,CSVRTSGPNEQFF
many,TRBV7-2,TRBJ2-3,.,TGTGCCAGCAGCTTAAGGGGAACAATTGGGGATACGCAGTATTTT,CASSLRGTIGDTQYF
few,TRBV20-1,TRBJ2-5,.,TGCAGTGCCAGGACCTTCCAAGAGACCCAGTACTTC,CSARTFQETQYF
.,TRBV5-1,TRBJ2-5,TRBD2,TGCGCCAGCAGCCGCGGGTTTGGGGGACTAGACGAGACCCAGTACTTC,CASSRGFGGLDETQYF
many,TRBV29-1,TRBJ1-2,.,TGCAGCGTTGGGACAGAGAGCTATGGCTACACCTTC,CSVGTESYGYTF
few,TRBV20-1,TRBJ2-5,TRBD2,TGCAGTGCCGGACCTAGCGGGGGGCCGAGCGGGGAGACCCAGTACTTC,CSAGPSGGPSGETQYF
few,TRBV7-2,TRBJ1-3,.,TGTGCCGTTGGAGGGCAACTCTCTGGAAACACCATATATTTT,CAVGGQLSGNTIYF
few,TRBV5-1,TRBJ2-5,TRBD2,TGCGCCAGCAGCCTTGGCCTTGCGGGGCGGGGGCAAGAGACCCAGTACTTC,CASSLGLAGRGQETQYF
.,TRBV5-1,TRBJ2-7,.,TGCGCCAGCAGCTTGGCCACTGGCGAGCAGTACTTC,CASSLATGEQYF
many,TRBV12-3/TRBV12-4,TRBJ2-1,TRBD1,TGTGCCAGCAGTCCCGGACAGGGGCGATCCTACAATGAGCAGTTCTTC,CASSPGQGRSYNEQFF
few,TRBV29-1,TRBJ2-5,TRBD2,TGCAGCGTTGTGGATAGCGGGGGAGAGACCCAGTACTTC,CSVVDSGGETQYF
many,TRBV2,TRBJ2-5,.,TGTGCCAGCAGGGCCACAGCTGCGGAGACCCAGTACTTC,CASRATAAETQYF
.,TRBV29-1,TRBJ2-2,TRBD1,TGCAGCGTTGGTTTGGACAGGGGAGGCGGGGAGCTGTTTTTT,CSVGLDRGGGELFF
few,TRBV5-1,TRBJ1-1,.,TGCGCCAGCAGCTTTGGGGCAGAACCAAACACTGAAGCTTTCTTT,CASSFGAEPNTEAFF
many,TRBV2,TRBJ2-3,.,TGTGCCAGCAGCGATCAAAGAAGCACAGATACGCAGTATTTT,CASSDQRSTDTQYF
.,TRBV7-6,TRBJ2-1,.,TGTGCCATCCAAGCTTCCCGGGGGTACTCCAATGAGCAGTTCTTC,CAIQASRGYSNEQFF
.,TRBV12-3/TRBV12-4,TRBJ1-5,.,TGTGCCAGCAGTCACCGACAGGACCGAAATCAGCCCCAGCATTTT,CASSHRQDRNQPQHF
.,TRBV10-3,TRBJ2-3,TRBD2,TGTGCCGTAAATAGCGGGGGGCAAGGCACAGATACGCAGTATTTT,CAVNSGGQGTDTQYF
many,TRBV28,TRBJ2-7,.,TGTGCCAGCAGGCGAGTCTCCCGTACAGGGAGCAACGAGCAGTACTTC,CASRRVSRTGSNEQYF
many,TRBV20-1,TRBJ2-1,.,TGCAGTGCTAGTTGGGGGGGCTATGAGCAGTTCTTC,CSASWGGYEQFF
.,TRBV20-1,TRBJ1-1,.,TGCAGTGCTAGAACAGGGAGGAACACTGAAGCTTTCTTT,CSARTGRNTEAFF
many,TRBV13,TRBJ2-3,TRBD2,TGTGCCAGCAGCTTAGGGACTAGCGCGGTAAGCACAGATACGCAGTATTTT,CASSLGTSAVSTDTQYF
many,TRBV4-1,TRBJ2-3,TRBD2,TGCGCCAGCAGCCAACCCCGACTAGCGGGTGGCAGAGGTACGCAGTATTTT,CASSQPRLAGGRGTQYF
.,TRBV4-2,TRBJ2-2,.,TGTGCCATCGGCCCTAGGAGGATCTTTAGAGGGGACACCGGGGAGCTGTTTTTT,CAIGPRRIFRGDTGELFF
many,TRBV12-3/TRBV12-4,TRBJ2-3,.,TGTGCCAGCAGACTCGGGGCCCAGTATGCAGATACGCAGTATTTT,CASRLGAQYADTQYF
.,TRBV6-5,TRBJ2-7,.,TGTGCCAGCAGTTACGGGGCCAGGGCTAGCGAGCAGTACTTC,CASSYGARASEQYF
few,TRBV10-3,TRBJ2-3,.,TGTGCCATCAGACCTTTAGGGGTCAACACAGATACGCAGTATTTT,CAIRPLGVNTDTQYF
once,TRBV24-1,TRBJ2-3,.,TGTGCCACCAGTGATCCGGGCAGCGGCGCGAGTACGCAGTATTTT,CATSDPGSGASTQYF
many,TRBV7-2,TRBJ2-1,.,TGTGCCAGCAGCTTATGGGAAGGGGATGAGCAGTTCTTC,CASSLWEGDEQFF
few,TRBV12-3/TRBV12-4,TRBJ2-1,.,TGTGCCAGCAGTTTTGGGCAGGATGAGCAGTTCTTC,CASSFGQDEQFF
few,TRBV20-1,TRBJ2-3,.,TGCAGTGCTAACACAGGCTTAGCGGATACGCAGTATTTT,CSANTGLADTQYF
many,TRBV29-1,TRBJ1-1,TRBD1,TGCAGCGCGGACAGGGGAGCCACTGAAGCTTTCTTT,CSADRGATEAFF
.,TRBV20-1,TRBJ1-2,TRBD1,TGCAGTGCTTCCGGACAGGACTATGGCTACACCTTC,CSASGQDYGYTF
few,TRBV5-1,TRBJ2-7,TRBD2,TGCGCCAGCAGCCCCGGGACAGTTAGCGGGGGGGCGAACGAGCAGTACTTC,CASSPGTVSGGANEQYF
many,TRBV12-3/TRBV12-4,TRBJ1-2,.,TGTGCCAGCAGTTTAGGTGGTGGCTACACCTTC,CASSLGGGYTF